The present TCR beta chain was sequenced within a study of blood T cell repertoires in COVID-19 (dated by TCRdb to about 2020). With regard to the full study: Samples from collaborators originated in the United States, Italy and Spain and spanned both the acute and convalescent phases of COVID-19. The prospective study material was composed of cDNA or gDNA derived from T cells, B-cell-depleted T cells, or PBMCs. Deeply sampled blood TCRbeta repertoires from subjects exposed to, actively infected with, or recovered from COVID-19 were included in the dataset. The repertoires were released in a freely available public database intended as a resource for research on the immune response to SARS-CoV-2. The samples were drawn from the first 160 participants of the ongoing ImmuneRACE study and from 950 to 1,500 subjects provided by 6 global collaborators. The sample metadata nearly always contained a de-identified subject ID, COVID-19 status, age in years and sex. Where available, HLA class I and class II types were obtained from metadata supplied by the sample provider rather than from assay-based typing.

Regarding this clone: Its antigen is not yet known. No quality values exist for individual bases; no much larger clone is one base distant.

TCRbeta CDR3 regions were amplified from genomic DNA using the immunoSEQ Assay, a bias-controlled multiplex PCR. For the original study's pipeline: Within the assay, amplification of reference gene primers was used to estimate how many nucleated cells each sample contained. To quantify the absolute abundance of each unique TCRbeta CDR3 rearrangement, sequence reads were collapsed and filtered. For each sample, productive Simpson clonality was calculated as the square root of Simpson's diversity index over productive rearrangements. Sourced from immuneACCESS, this table was stored by TCRdb with only in-frame sequences that have V and J called. A share of the clones is absent; for the studies checked, an unresolved V gene accounts for under half, and the remainder has no known explanation. V, J and clone size derive from that table, while D and trimming were established from the DNA sequence. Across this sample there are under 250,000 clones, with roughly 88% seen only once. Clones ranked in the top ten supply around 9.5% of the sample.

Points the paper makes about the study in general: Clinical and demographic metadata were provided uncurated, with the amount varying by source and participant.

V loses 1 base of germline sequence and J loses 8 bases, and the interval between the two ends is 9 bases. Counted from cysteine to phenylalanine, this CDR3 has 14 amino acids. Just CDR3 DNA is preserved here, 42 bases in frame from base 1. The germline V gene encodes CDR1 SEHNR and CDR2 FQNEAQ (reference sequence). The collaborating institutions used their own protocols to collect whole blood in K2EDTA tubes. For TCRbeta analysis, collaborator samples were shipped as frozen whole blood, as isolated PBMCs, or as DNA extracted from either sample type. This TCR came from a middle-aged man with active or convalescent COVID-19. The sequenced sample was peripheral blood. The rearrangement combines TRBV7-9 with TRBJ1-6; there is no confident call for the D gene. CDR3 loop: CASSLGSSHSPLHF. The nucleotide sequence is TGTGCCAGCAGCTTAGGCAGTTCGCATTCACCCCTCCACTTT.